A selection of T cell receptor beta chains follows, all from one sample in a study of cytomegalovirus exposure and HLA in healthy donors. TCRdb's copy holds only in-frame clones and misses some; the assay was immunoSEQ multiplex PCR. The table has approximately 130,000 clones, 75% to 90% seen once. The source material was PBMCs. The receptors originated from a woman in her 30s in good health and CMV-seropositive. CDR3s include the opening cysteine and the closing phenylalanine or tryptophan. D genes are given only for firm matches. Size tells how often a clone was seen (once, few, many) or the class of an expanded clone, and some rows leave it out.

d_gene	v_gene	abundance	j_gene	CDR3aa	CDR3nt
TRBD2	TRBV9	.	TRBJ2-1	CASSVGGRAPLNNEQFF	TGTGCCAGCAGCGTAGGGGGGAGGGCCCCTCTTAACAATGAGCAGTTCTTC
.	TRBV28	few	TRBJ2-1	CASRSGYNEQFF	TGTGCCAGCAGAAGCGGATACAATGAGCAGTTCTTC
.	TRBV27	.	TRBJ1-5	CASRPVGALNQPQHF	TGTGCCAGCAGGCCCGTGGGAGCCCTCAATCAGCCCCAGCATTTT
.	TRBV5-8	.	TRBJ1-5	CASSLGTQGYSNQPQHF	TGTGCCAGCAGCTTGGGCACTCAGGGTTATAGCAATCAGCCCCAGCATTTT
.	TRBV6-1	once	TRBJ1-2	CASRGDVPNYGYTF	TGTGCCAGCAGGGGCGACGTGCCTAACTATGGCTACACCTTC
.	TRBV6-6	few	TRBJ1-1	CASRLLDSANTEAFF	TGTGCCAGCAGGTTGTTGGACAGCGCGAACACTGAAGCTTTCTTT
.	TRBV6-1	.	TRBJ2-7	CASSQGPREQYF	TGTGCCAGCAGCCAGGGTCCCAGGGAGCAGTACTTC
.	TRBV2	.	TRBJ2-3	CASSEEGYTQYF	TGTGCCAGCAGTGAAGAGGGGTATACGCAGTATTTT
.	TRBV28	.	TRBJ2-1	CASSTQTDLYNEQFF	TGTGCCAGCAGTACACAGACAGATCTCTACAATGAGCAGTTCTTC
.	TRBV11-2	.	TRBJ2-3	CASSLGTTTDTQYF	TGTGCCAGCAGCTTAGGGACTACCACAGATACGCAGTATTTT
TRBD2	TRBV5-4	.	TRBJ2-2	CASSSAGGLTGELFF	TGTGCCAGCAGTTCAGCGGGAGGACTCACCGGGGAGCTGTTTTTT
.	TRBV11-2	.	TRBJ1-1	CASSLGAGTEAFF	TGTGCCAGCAGCTTGGGGGCTGGGACTGAAGCTTTCTTT
TRBD2	TRBV7-6	.	TRBJ2-3	CASSSPSGISTDTQYF	TGTGCCAGCAGTTCTCCTAGCGGGATTAGCACAGATACGCAGTATTTT